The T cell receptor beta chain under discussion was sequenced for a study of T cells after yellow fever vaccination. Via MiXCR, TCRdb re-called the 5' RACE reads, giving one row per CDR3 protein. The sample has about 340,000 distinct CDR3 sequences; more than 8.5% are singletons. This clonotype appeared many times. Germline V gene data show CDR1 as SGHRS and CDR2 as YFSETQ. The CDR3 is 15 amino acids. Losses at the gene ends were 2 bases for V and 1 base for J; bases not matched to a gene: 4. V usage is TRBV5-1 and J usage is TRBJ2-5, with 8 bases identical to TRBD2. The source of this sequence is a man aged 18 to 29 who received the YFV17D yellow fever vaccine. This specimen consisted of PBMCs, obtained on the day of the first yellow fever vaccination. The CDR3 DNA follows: TGCGCCAGCAGCTTAGGCGGGGGGCGCCAAGAGACCCAGTACTTC. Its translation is CASSLGGGRQETQYF. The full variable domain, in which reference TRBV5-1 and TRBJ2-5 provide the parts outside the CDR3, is KAGVTQTPRYLIKTRGQQVTLSCSPISGHRSVSWYQQTPGQGLQFLFEYFSETQRNKGNFPGRFSGRQFSNSRSEMNVSTLELGDSALYLCASSLGGGRQETQYFGPGTRLLVL.